A single sample gave rise to the 14 T cell receptor beta chains below, sequenced in a study of cytotoxic CD8 clonotypes in ibrutinib-treated CLL. The method was immunoSEQ multiplex PCR; TCRdb's version includes in-frame clones alone and lacks a portion of them. The data show approximately 160,000 clones, nearly 90% seen once. Material: PBMCs, obtained at disease progression, from a patient treated with ibrutinib. These receptors originate from a human donor with chronic lymphocytic leukemia.

The rearrangement joins TRBV6-5 to TRBJ2-1, with D perhaps matching TRBD1 or TRBD2 (5 bases each). V was trimmed by 2 bases and J by 1 base, leaving 6 bases between them. CDR1 and CDR2 (germline): MNHEY, SVGAGI. The CDR3 length is 14 residues. CDR3 amino acids: CASSYEGSYNEQFF. CDR3 coding DNA: TGTGCCAGCAGTTACGAGGGGTCCTACAATGAGCAGTTCTTC.

This clone was seen just once. The J gene is TRBJ2-2, the V gene TRBV7-9; 10 positions match TRBD1. The CDR3 is 15 amino acids. The trim removed 1 base at V and 6 bases at J, leaving 2 bases unmatched. The germline V gene encodes CDR1 SEHNR and CDR2 FQNEAQ (reference sequence). CDR3 in DNA: TGTGCCAGCAGCTTAGGGACAGGGGGACCCGGGGAGCTGTTTTTT. Translation: CASSLGTGGPGELFF.

This chain uses TRBV5-1 with TRBJ1-5, with TRBD1 matching 9 bases. The CDR3 is 15 amino acids. Germline V gene lookup returns CDR1 SGHRS and CDR2 YFSETQ. V lost 4 bases to trimming and J lost 3 bases; unmatched junction nucleotides: 5. CDR3 loop: CASSAGQGYNQPQHF. CDR3 DNA: TGCGCCAGCAGCGCGGGACAGGGCTACAATCAGCCCCAGCATTTT.

The CDR3 coding sequence is TGTGCCAGCAGCCAAGGTAAAGGGGATTACAATGAGCAGTTCTTC. It yields the protein CASSQGKGDYNEQFF. The rearrangement joins TRBV4-2 to TRBJ2-1; TRBD1 is a possible D gene (5 bases). Germline V gene sequence: CDR1 LGHNA, CDR2 YNFKEQ. The CDR3 consists of 15 residues. Trimming shortened V by 1 base and J by 4 bases, and 11 bases separated the two germline ends.

The chain carries TRBV4-3 and TRBJ1-3; TRBD1 is a possible D gene (6 bases). V was shortened by 0 bases and J by 4 bases, with 13 bases between the two germline ends. The CDR3 is 16 amino acids. The germline CDR1 and CDR2 sequences are LGHNA and YSLEER. The CDR3 region is CASSQDSSGAGNTIYF. In DNA, the CDR3 is TGCGCCAGCAGCCAAGATTCGTCGGGGGCCGGAAACACCATATATTTT.

The rearrangement links TRBV30 to TRBJ1-1; D perhaps matches TRBD1 (5 bases). Looked up from germline, CDR1 is GTSNPN and CDR2 is SVGIG (reference sequence). The V and J ends lost 2 bases and 6 bases respectively, with 16 bases between them. CDR3 length equals 14 residues. The CDR3: CAWSQGLLSAEAFF. CDR3 nucleotides: TGTGCCTGGAGTCAGGGACTCCTGAGCGCTGAAGCTTTCTTT.

The chain couples TRBV2 to TRBJ1-1; possibly TRBD1 for D (6 bases). Germline lookup yields CDR1 SNHLY and CDR2 FYNNEI. V was pared by 8 bases and J by 5 bases, with 9 bases between. CDR3 length equals 11 residues. The CDR3 sequence: CASERGTEAFF. DNA of the CDR3: TGTGCCAGCGAGAGGGGGACTGAAGCTTTCTTT. The full variable domain, completed using reference TRBV2 and TRBJ1-1, is EPEVTQTPSHQVTQMGQEVILRCVPISNHLYFYWYRQILGQKVEFLVSFYNNEISEKSEIFDDQFSVERPDGSNFTLKIRSTKLEDSAMYFCASERGTEAFFGQGTRLTVV.

V gene TRBV4-3 combines with J gene TRBJ2-3; tentative D call: TRBD2 (6 bases). The CDR3 consists of 16 residues. Germline V CDR1 and CDR2: LGHNA, YSLEER. The V end was cut by 1 base, the J end by 6 bases, with 17 bases between. The CDR3 here is CASSQVPLGGADTQYF. In nucleotides, the CDR3 is TGCGCCAGCAGCCAAGTCCCCCTAGGAGGGGCCGATACGCAGTATTTT.

DNA for the CDR3: TGTGCCTGGGGGACTAGCGGGAATTCATTCTTTTCGGATACGCAGTATTTT. Its protein is CAWGTSGNSFFSDTQYF. The chain combines TRBV30 with TRBJ2-3; 13 nucleotides match TRBD2. This CDR3 has 17 residues. In germline, CDR1 is GTSNPN, CDR2 SVGIG (reference sequence). Trimming cost V 5 bases and J 6 bases; bases outside gene matches: 14.

The chain recombines TRBV11-2 with TRBJ2-5; tentatively, D is TRBD1 (5 bases). CDR3 length: 13 residues. Germline CDR1 reads SGHAT; CDR2 reads FQNNGV. Trimming left V 5 bases short and J 0 bases short, with 7 bases between. The CDR3 is CASSRTNQETQYF. The CDR3 bases are TGTGCCAGCAGCAGGACAAACCAAGAGACCCAGTACTTC.

The chain uses TRBV5-1 and TRBJ2-7; the D is unclear. The CDR3 has 13 residues. From germline, CDR1 is SGHRS and CDR2 YFSETQ. The V gene lost 3 bases and the J gene lost 1 base, with 8 bases spanning the gap. CDR3 sequence: CASSSTRSYEQYF. The DNA for the CDR3 is TGCGCCAGCAGCTCGACTCGTTCCTACGAGCAGTACTTC. Combining the CDR3 with reference TRBV5-1 and TRBJ2-7 gives the whole variable domain KAGVTQTPRYLIKTRGQQVTLSCSPISGHRSVSWYQQTPGQGLQFLFEYFSETQRNKGNFPGRFSGRQFSNSRSEMNVSTLELGDSALYLCASSSTRSYEQYFGPGTRLTVT.

The chain links TRBV5-4 to TRBJ1-1; D remains unclear. CDR1 is SGHNT, CDR2 YYREEE, per germline (reference sequence). V was pared by 4 bases and J by 2 bases, with 9 bases between. The CDR3 consists of 13 residues. The CDR3 DNA reads as TGTGCCAGCAGCGGACCCCTTAACACTGAAGCTTTCTTT. Translating gives CASSGPLNTEAFF.

The genes are TRBV2 and TRBJ2-5; either TRBD1 or TRBD2 may supply D (5 bases each). Trimming left V 5 bases short and J 5 bases short, with 15 bases between. The CDR3 is 14 residues long. The germline V gene encodes CDR1 SNHLY and CDR2 FYNNEI. The CDR3 loop is CASSPRGERETQYF. CDR3 coding DNA: TGTGCCAGCAGTCCGAGGGGTGAACGGGAGACCCAGTACTTC.

This chain connects TRBV30 to TRBJ2-7; TRBD2 aligns across 8 bases. The CDR3 covers 13 residues. From germline, CDR1 is GTSNPN and CDR2 SVGIG (reference sequence). V lost 3 bases to trimming and J lost 7 bases; unmatched junction nucleotides: 8. CDR3 sequence reads: CAWRVAGSREQYF. Written as DNA, the CDR3 is TGTGCCTGGAGGGTAGCGGGATCGAGGGAGCAGTACTTC. The complete variable domain, with remaining parts taken from reference TRBV30 and TRBJ2-7, reads SQTIHQWPATLVQPVGSPLSLECTVEGTSNPNLYWYRQAAGRGLQLLFYSVGIGQISSEVPQNLSASRPQDRQFILSSKKLLLSDSGFYLCAWRVAGSREQYFGPGTRLTVT.